This T cell receptor beta chain is from a study of blood T cell repertoires in COVID-19. Overall study context: Some COVID-19 samples were acute and others convalescent; all came from the United States, Italy and Spain. Sources were T cells, B-cell-depleted T cells, or PBMCs; the material itself was cDNA or gDNA.

As to this clone: This sample also contains other DNA sequences that code for the same CDR3.

The V gene's germline CDR1 is LGHNA and CDR2 YSLEER. V shed 0 bases, J shed 10 bases, and the junction held 9 bases outside the gene matches. The CDR3 sequence is 15 residues long. Per the original data handling: Quantification of nucleated cells was approximated via reference gene primer amplification. Produced via immunoSEQ multiplex PCR; TCRdb's table is partial and in-frame only. The V and J calls and clone size come from that table; D and trimming were worked out from the DNA. The table lists roughly 73,000 clones, about nine tenths of them singletons. Input material: peripheral blood. The TCR originated in an elderly woman with active or convalescent COVID-19. The chain joins TRBV4-3 to TRBJ2-1; 7 nucleotides agree with TRBD1. CDR3 residues: CASSQDLAGGREQFF. The CDR3 coding sequence is TGCGCCAGCAGCCAAGATCTGGCAGGGGGTAGGGAGCAGTTCTTC.